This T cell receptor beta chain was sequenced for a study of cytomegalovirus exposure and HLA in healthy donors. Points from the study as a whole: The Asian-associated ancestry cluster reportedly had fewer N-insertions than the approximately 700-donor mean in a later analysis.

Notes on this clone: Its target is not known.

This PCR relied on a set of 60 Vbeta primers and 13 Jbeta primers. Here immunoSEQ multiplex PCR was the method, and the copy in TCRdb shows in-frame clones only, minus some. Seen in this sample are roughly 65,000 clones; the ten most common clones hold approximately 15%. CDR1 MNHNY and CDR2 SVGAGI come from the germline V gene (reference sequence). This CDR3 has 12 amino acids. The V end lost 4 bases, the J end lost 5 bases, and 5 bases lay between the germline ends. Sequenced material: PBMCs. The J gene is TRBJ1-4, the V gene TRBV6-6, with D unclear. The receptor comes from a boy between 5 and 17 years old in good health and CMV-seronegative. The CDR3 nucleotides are TGTGCCAGCAGTTTTAGCAATGAAAAACTGTTTTTT. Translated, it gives CASSFSNEKLFF.